The 6 T cell receptor beta chains in this list originate from one sample, sequenced in a study of blood T cell repertoires in COVID-19. Sequencing was performed with immunoSEQ multiplex PCR; in TCRdb, only in-frame clones are kept and a portion is missing. The sample lists 60,000 to 80,000 clones; 88% were seen once. Material for sequencing was peripheral blood. The source of these receptors is a human donor in a cohort sampled during active COVID-19.

This chain's CDR3 is CASKRLDSYNEQFF. The CDR3 bases are TGTGCCAGCAAACGACTAGACTCCTACAATGAGCAGTTCTTC. This rearrangement joins TRBV2 to TRBJ2-1; maybe TRBD2 (6 bases). Trimming left V 7 bases short and J 0 bases short, with 10 bases between. The CDR3 runs 14 residues. Germline CDR1 SNHLY, CDR2 FYNNEI.

This clone was counted a single time. J is TRBJ1-2 and V is TRBV27; no firm D call. Germline CDR1 and CDR2: MNHEY and SMNVEV (reference sequence). This CDR3 has 14 amino acids. Trimming shortened V by 5 bases and J by 4 bases, and 14 bases separated the two germline ends. The CDR3 reads CASSPHNGLYGYTF. CDR3 in DNA: TGTGCCAGCAGTCCTCACAACGGACTCTATGGCTACACCTTC.

The chain carries TRBV6-2 or TRBV6-3 and TRBJ1-1; D unclear. Germline V gives CDR1 MNHEY, CDR2 SVGEGT. There are 12 residues in the CDR3. Trimming shortened V by 5 bases and J by 5 bases, and 9 bases separated the two germline ends. This CDR3 reads CASSRLTTEAFF. The DNA for the CDR3 is TGTGCCAGCAGTCGCCTGACAACTGAAGCTTTCTTT.

The chain links TRBV19 to TRBJ2-3; 8 nucleotides align to TRBD2. CDR1 LNHDA and CDR2 SQIVND come from the germline V gene (reference sequence). The CDR3 runs 16 residues. After removal of 3 bases from V and 0 bases from J, the junction contained 5 bases not matched to a gene. The CDR3 is CASSIQRGRSTDTQYF. CDR3 in DNA: TGTGCCAGTAGTATCCAGCGGGGGCGTAGCACAGATACGCAGTATTTT.

The chain joins TRBV30 to TRBJ2-2; 11 bases are a match to TRBD2. This CDR3 is built from 15 residues. The V and J ends lost 3 bases and 3 bases, in that order; junction bases with no gene match: 3. The germline V gene encodes CDR1 GTSNPN and CDR2 SVGIG (reference sequence). The CDR3 nucleotides are TGTGCCTGGAGAACTAGCGGGAGAGACACCGGGGAGCTGTTTTTT. Its protein is CAWRTSGRDTGELFF.

This sequence joins TRBV5-4 and TRBJ2-5; 7 bases align to TRBD2. Germline V gene lookup returns CDR1 SGHNT and CDR2 YYREEE (reference sequence). The CDR3 runs 16 residues. V lost 3 bases and J lost 5; bases outside the gene matches: 13. CDR3 nucleotide sequence: TGTGCCAGCAGCTGGGATATGGCTCGGCGGGGGGAGACCCAGTACTTC. Translation gives CASSWDMARRGETQYF.